Following are 32 T cell receptor beta chains from one sample sequenced in a study of CD8+CD57+ T cells in acquired aplastic anemia. Profiling that covered TCR beta VDJ and CDR3 relied on genomic DNA as its template. MiXCR was run by TCRdb on the reads, yielding one entry per CDR3 protein. The repertoire holds roughly 51,000 distinct CDR3 sequences, with about 78% as singletons. The sample comprised sorted CD4+, CD8+, or CD8+CD57+ T cells (not recorded which) from PBMCs. All receptors derive from a human donor in good health, serving as a control.

This sequence joins TRBV10-3 and TRBJ2-7, with TRBD1 identical over 11 bases. After removal of 6 bases from V and 3 bases from J, the junction contained 4 bases not matched to a gene. This CDR3 has 14 residues. The germline V gene has CDR1 ENHRY and CDR2 SYGVKD. CDR3 in DNA: TGTGCCATCAGGGGGACAGGGGGGCACTACGAGCAGTACTTC. Translating gives CAIRGTGGHYEQYF.

The chain combines TRBV12-3 or TRBV12-4 with TRBJ2-1, with TRBD2 identical over 9 bases. J gave up 8 bases and V 6 bases, and 8 bases lay outside the gene matches. The CDR3 is 14 residues long. The CDR3 loop is CASSRGLAFDEQFF. The CDR3 region has the DNA TGTGCCAGCAGCCGGGGACTAGCTTTCGATGAGCAGTTCTTC.

The V gene is TRBV29-1, the J gene TRBJ2-7; TRBD2 matches at 9 bases. J was trimmed by 3 bases and V by 7 bases; bases with no gene match: 10. Germline CDR1 reads SQVTM; CDR2 reads ANQGSEA. This CDR3 spans 14 amino acids. Here the CDR3 reads CSALGLAGNYEQYF. The CDR3 nucleotides read TGCAGCGCATTGGGACTAGCCGGAAACTACGAGCAGTACTTC.

The V and J genes are TRBV2 and TRBJ2-1, with 7 bases aligning to TRBD1. The CDR3 totals 14 residues. Germline assignment: CDR1 SNHLY and CDR2 FYNNEI. The ends lost 5 bases at V and 5 bases at J; junction bases unmatched: 6. Written as DNA, the CDR3 is TGTGCCAGCAGTCCCCGGGACAGAAACAATGAGCAGTTCTTC. Protein sequence: CASSPRDRNNEQFF.

The chain carries TRBV25-1 and TRBJ2-7, with 10 bases fitting TRBD2. The CDR3 length is 15 residues. From germline, CDR1 is MGHDK and CDR2 SYGVNS. Losses at the gene ends were 6 bases for V and 2 bases for J; bases not matched to a gene: 7. The CDR3 loop reads CASSSSGGGTYEQYF. CDR3 DNA sequence: TGTGCCAGCAGCTCAAGCGGGGGGGGGACCTACGAGCAGTACTTC.

In its sample, this clonotype is medium-sized. The chain couples TRBV2 to TRBJ1-5, with TRBD1 matching 7 bases. V shed 0 bases, J shed 5 bases, and the junction held 4 bases outside the gene matches. The CDR3 totals 15 residues. Germline lookup yields CDR1 SNHLY and CDR2 FYNNEI. CDR3 protein: CASSEADRVYQPQHF. The CDR3 DNA reads as TGTGCCAGCAGTGAAGCCGACAGGGTCTATCAGCCCCAGCATTTT.

The chain recombines TRBV20-1 with TRBJ2-7; no clear D. Trimming took off 6 bases at V and 3 bases at J, with 12 bases between the two ends. CDR3 size: 12 residues. Germline CDR1 reads DFQATT; CDR2 reads SNEGSKA (reference sequence). Written as DNA, the CDR3 is TGCAGTGCGCCCTTTACAGACTACGAGCAGTACTTC. It yields the protein CSAPFTDYEQYF.

The V gene is TRBV20-1, the J gene TRBJ1-2; 7 nucleotides align to TRBD1. Germline CDR1 reads DFQATT; CDR2 reads SNEGSKA (reference sequence). This CDR3 region has 12 residues. The V segment lost 8 bases and the J segment 5 bases; nucleotides outside the gene matches: 8. CDR3 sequence (DNA): TGCAGTCCTAACAGGGGAGGGTATGGCTACACCTTC. The encoded protein is CSPNRGGYGYTF.

The chain links TRBV2 to TRBJ2-5; D gene uncertain. CDR1 SNHLY and CDR2 FYNNEI come from the germline V gene. The V end lost 4 bases, the J end lost 3 bases, and 6 bases lay between the germline ends. The CDR3 is 12 residues long. This CDR3 is CASSVSEETQYF. The CDR3 DNA reads TGTGCCAGCAGTGTCAGTGAAGAGACCCAGTACTTC.

The chain combines TRBV29-1 with TRBJ1-2, with 9 bases fitting TRBD1. Germline-derived CDR1 and CDR2 are SQVTM and ANQGSEA. The junction had 12 bases not matched to a gene; V was cut back by 0 bases and J by 13 bases. This CDR3 has 14 residues. This CDR3 reads CSVEDGQGRGVCTF. CDR3 DNA sequence: TGCAGCGTTGAAGATGGACAGGGGAGGGGTGTCTGCACCTTC.

The CDR3 DNA is TGCAGTGCTAAGACAGGGGGCATACCGGACACTGAAGCTTTCTTT. It codes for CSAKTGGIPDTEAFF. This rearrangement joins TRBV20-1 to TRBJ1-1, with 10 bases lining up with TRBD1. CDR3 length: 15 amino acids. Per germline, CDR1 DFQATT and CDR2 SNEGSKA (reference sequence). V shed 4 bases, J shed 3 bases, and the junction held 8 bases outside the gene matches.

In its sample, this clonotype was seen many times. This chain links TRBV11-3 with TRBJ2-7; 10 bases map to TRBD2. Germline CDR1 SGHNT, CDR2 YENEEA. The CDR3 spans 15 residues. V gave up 1 base and J gave up 6 bases; unmatched junction bases: 6. The CDR3 spells CASSLVPSGGIEQYF. CDR3 bases: TGTGCCAGCAGCTTAGTCCCTAGCGGGGGAATCGAGCAGTACTTC.

Note on this clonotype: At one end the junction does not follow the germline gene, possibly because of a read error. This chain joins TRBV15 and TRBJ1-1; D gene uncertain. The CDR3 totals 13 residues. CDR1 and CDR2 from the germline V gene are LNHNV and YYDKDF (reference sequence). The CDR3 region is CASSSVLDTEAFF. The CDR3 coding sequence is TGTGCCTCCAGCAGCGTGTTGGACACTGAAGCTTTCTTT.

The chain links TRBV20-1 to TRBJ2-5; 9 nucleotides agree with TRBD2. The CDR3 is 17 residues long. Trimming took 0 bases from V and 5 from J; bases not matched to a gene: 13. The V gene's germline CDR1 is DFQATT and CDR2 SNEGSKA (reference sequence). CDR3 loop: CSARDKRAGGLGETQYF. The CDR3 DNA follows: TGCAGTGCTAGAGATAAGCGGGCGGGGGGGCTCGGTGAGACCCAGTACTTC.

The rearrangement joins TRBV10-3 to TRBJ2-7, with D hard to call. Trimming removed 5 bases from V and 3 bases from J, with 17 bases in between. The CDR3 totals 15 residues. Per germline, CDR1 ENHRY and CDR2 SYGVKD. The chain's CDR3 is CAISSLPGNNYEQYF. DNA for the CDR3: TGTGCCATCAGTTCCCTTCCGGGCAATAACTACGAGCAGTACTTC.

CDR3 nucleotides: TGTGCCAGTAGTGAGGGGGCTGAAGCTTTCTTT. Protein product: CASSEGAEAFF. The chain uses TRBV19 and TRBJ1-1; D possibly corresponds to TRBD1 (6 bases). V dropped 5 bases and J dropped 6 bases, with 7 bases sitting between them. The CDR3 loop spans 11 amino acids. Germline V gene sequence: CDR1 LNHDA, CDR2 SQIVND (reference sequence).

The CDR3 reads CASSPGPGDTGELFF. The CDR3 DNA sequence: TGTGCCAGTAGTCCGGGGCCAGGGGACACCGGGGAGCTGTTTTTT. The rearrangement links TRBV19 to TRBJ2-2; tentatively, D is TRBD1 (6 bases). Looked up from germline, CDR1 is LNHDA and CDR2 is SQIVND (reference sequence). The CDR3 has 15 amino acids. V shed 5 bases and J shed 3 bases, with 13 bases lying between them.

About this clonotype itself: One end of the junction does not line up with germline, which may come from a read error. The rearrangement uses TRBV19 and TRBJ1-4; 7 bases are shared with TRBD1. Germline-derived CDR1 and CDR2 are LNHDA and SQIVND (reference sequence). The CDR3 is made up of 14 amino acids. The CDR3 sequence is CASSIGRGNEKLFF. In DNA form, the CDR3 reads TGTGCTAGTAGTATCGGCAGGGGGAACGAAAAACTGTTTTTT.

With respect to this clonotype: An end of the junction differs from the germline gene, which may be a read error. The V call is TRBV4-1, the J call TRBJ2-5, with D perhaps TRBD1 (5 bases). Germline lookup yields CDR1 MGHRA and CDR2 YSYEKL. This CDR3 has 12 amino acids. CDR3 residues: CASGEQGRSQHF. Written as DNA, the CDR3 is TGCGCCAGCGGAGAGCAGGGTCGTAGCCAGCACTTC.

The table lists this clonotype with many counts. V usage is TRBV2 and J usage is TRBJ1-1; no clear D. The CDR3 extends over 16 amino acids. V shed 7 bases and J shed 10 bases, with 28 bases lying between them. Per germline, CDR1 SNHLY and CDR2 FYNNEI. CDR3 residues: CASTTQEDGPGRVAFF. CDR3 coding DNA: TGTGCCAGCACCACCCAGGAGGACGGGCCGGGGAGAGTAGCTTTCTTT.

The chain combines TRBV15 with TRBJ2-3; no clear D gene. Germline CDR1 is LNHNV and CDR2 is YYDKDF (reference sequence). The V end was cut by 4 bases, the J end by 7 bases, with 3 bases between. The CDR3 runs to 10 residues. The chain's CDR3 is CATSTHTQYF. The DNA of the CDR3 is TGTGCCACCAGCACTCATACGCAGTATTTT.

The chain carries TRBV2 and TRBJ2-3; 8 bases agree with TRBD1. The CDR3 sequence is 13 residues long. Germline assignment: CDR1 SNHLY and CDR2 FYNNEI. With V trimmed by 7 bases and J by 6 bases, 6 bases remained unmatched. CDR3: CASIPGGHDTQYF. The CDR3 coding sequence is TGTGCCAGCATTCCAGGGGGCCACGATACGCAGTATTTT. The entire variable domain, with the rest obtained from reference TRBV2 and TRBJ2-3, is as follows: EPEVTQTPSHQVTQMGQEVILRCVPISNHLYFYWYRQILGQKVEFLVSFYNNEISEKSEIFDDQFSVERPDGSNFTLKIRSTKLEDSAMYFCASIPGGHDTQYFGPGTRLTVL.

The chain uses TRBV6-5 and TRBJ2-1, with no clear D. Trimming took off 0 bases at V and 7 bases at J, with 1 base between the two ends. This CDR3 contains 11 residues. The germline V gene encodes CDR1 MNHEY and CDR2 SVGAGI. For the CDR3, the DNA is TGTGCCAGCAGTTACTCGAATGAGCAGTTCTTC. The encoded protein is CASSYSNEQFF.

The chain uses TRBV10-3 and TRBJ1-2; D is uncertain. This CDR3 spans 9 amino acids. With 7 bases removed from V and 6 bases from J, the gap between germline ends came to 3 bases. From germline, CDR1 is ENHRY and CDR2 SYGVKD. Here the CDR3 DNA reads TGTGCCATCAAGGATGGCTACACCTTC. This encodes CAIKDGYTF.

This chain uses TRBV2 with TRBJ1-2; possibly TRBD1 for D (5 bases). The CDR3 is 13 residues long. Trimming shortened V by 1 base and J by 6 bases, and 9 bases separated the two germline ends. Germline loops: CDR1 SNHLY, CDR2 FYNNEI. CDR3 loop: CASSEVGDNGYTF. The CDR3 DNA sequence: TGTGCCAGCAGTGAAGTGGGGGATAATGGCTACACCTTC.

The table lists this clonotype with a few counts. The V and J genes are TRBV9 and TRBJ2-1, with 10 bases aligning to TRBD2. This CDR3 comprises 15 residues. Germline CDR1 reads SGDLS; CDR2 reads YYNGEE. V shed 0 bases, J shed 5 bases, and the junction held 2 bases outside the gene matches. For the CDR3, the DNA is TGTGCCAGCAGCGTAGAACTAGCGGGGAACAATGAGCAGTTCTTC. Its protein product is CASSVELAGNNEQFF.

The V and J genes are TRBV7-9 and TRBJ1-2; D is ambiguous. The length of the CDR3 is 14 residues. V was cut by 1 base and J by 7 bases, with 13 bases left in between. Germline values: CDR1 SEHNR, CDR2 FQNEAQ (reference sequence). CDR3 region: CASSLVGRSSGYTF. The CDR3 nucleotides are TGTGCCAGCAGCTTAGTCGGCAGGAGTTCTGGCTACACCTTC. The variable domain in full, completed from reference TRBV7-9 and TRBJ1-2, reads DTGVSQNPRHKITKRGQNVTFRCDPISEHNRLYWYRQTLGQGPEFLTYFQNEAQLEKSRLLSDRFSAERPKGSFSTLEIQRTEQGDSAMYLCASSLVGRSSGYTFGSGTRLTVV.

The V gene is TRBV10-3, the J gene TRBJ1-1; unclear D gene. The CDR3 spans 14 residues. V was clipped by 3 bases and J by 5 bases, with 13 bases between them. The germline CDR1 and CDR2 sequences are ENHRY and SYGVKD. CDR3 sequence (DNA): TGTGCCATCAGTGATCAGGTCCTACGGACTGAAGCTTTCTTT. Protein: CAISDQVLRTEAFF.

This clonotype was counted only a few times. Relative to the germline gene, one junction end is altered; a read error may explain this. This chain uses TRBV19 with TRBJ1-2; possibly TRBD1 for D (5 bases). Germline loops: CDR1 LNHDA, CDR2 SQIVND (reference sequence). The CDR3 sequence is 13 residues long. The CDR3 is CASSESQGGGYTF. As DNA, the CDR3 is TGCGCCAGCAGTGAGTCCCAGGGCGGTGGCTACACCTTC.

The gene calls are TRBV24-1 and TRBJ1-5; D gene unclear. CDR3 length equals 14 residues. The germline V gene has CDR1 KGHDR and CDR2 SFDVKD. V was pared by 6 bases and J by 3 bases, with 11 bases between. CDR3 in amino acids: CATSMSGSNQPQHF. CDR3 DNA: TGTGCCACCAGTATGTCGGGGTCCAATCAGCCCCAGCATTTT.

The chain carries TRBV7-3 and TRBJ1-4; D not certain. The CDR3 runs to 13 residues. Germline V gene data show CDR1 as SGHTA and CDR2 as FQGTGA. Trimming took off 2 bases at V and 6 bases at J, with 7 bases between the two ends. Here the CDR3 reads CASSLVPDEKLFF. CDR3 sequence (DNA): TGTGCCAGCAGCTTAGTCCCGGATGAAAAACTGTTTTTT.

As concerns this clonotype: A much larger clone sits a single nucleotide away, making a read error possible. The chain employs TRBV24-1 and TRBJ2-2; 9 bases align to TRBD1. CDR1 and CDR2 (germline): KGHDR, SFDVKD. The CDR3 runs 16 residues. In nucleotides, the CDR3 is TGTGCCGCCAGTGATTTGGGACAGGGTTTGCCCGGGGAGCTGTTTTTT. Amino acids: CAASDLGQGLPGELFF.